This T cell receptor (beta chain) was captured by sequencing in a study of cytomegalovirus exposure and HLA in healthy donors. The CDR3 length is 15 residues. CDR1 MGHDK and CDR2 SYGVNS come from the germline V gene. With 5 bases clipped from V and 4 bases from J, the junction kept 8 bases outside the gene matches. The PCR employed 60 Vbeta primers together with 13 Jbeta primers. Libraries were prepared by immunoSEQ multiplex PCR; TCRdb keeps only in-frame clonotypes and omits some of them. The sample comprises 110,000 to 150,000 clones, under 80% of which are singletons, and roughly 2.8% rests with the top ten.

This chain connects TRBV25-1 to TRBJ1-1; TRBD1 aligns across 9 bases. This receptor was identified in a male donor in good health and CMV-seronegative. The specimen sequenced was PBMCs. DNA of the CDR3: TGTGCCAGCAGTCTAAAGGGACAGGGAGTCACTGAAGCTTTCTTT. Protein product: CASSLKGQGVTEAFF.